This T cell receptor (beta chain) was observed in a study of CD8 T cells in ankylosing spondylitis. Findings and limits, study-wide: Within ankylosing spondylitis blood, a TCR beta motif made up of several highly homologous variants appeared to be characteristic.

This clonotype was picked up many times. Antigen: not known. Germline CDR1 is SGHRS and CDR2 is YFSETQ. Trimming cost V 0 bases and J 9 bases; bases outside gene matches: 7. The CDR3 length is 15 residues. TCRdb itself ran the 5' RACE reads through MiXCR, one entry per CDR3 protein. The sample lists about 510,000 distinct CDR3 sequences; roughly 5.2% were seen once. Sequenced input: blood, either unsorted or a sorted T cell fraction (not recorded which). This TCR was sampled from a male donor with ankylosing spondylitis. The chain has TRBV5-1 and TRBJ2-1; 9 positions match TRBD2. The CDR3 region is CASSLGTSGFGEQFF. The CDR3 bases are TGCGCCAGCAGCTTGGGTACTAGCGGGTTTGGTGAGCAGTTCTTC.